The sequence of this T cell receptor beta chain was determined in a study of cytomegalovirus exposure and HLA in healthy donors. With regard to this clone: The antigen remains undetermined.

Trimming took 5 bases from V and 8 from J, leaving 9 bases between them. CDR1 and CDR2 from the germline V gene are WNHNN and SYGVQD (reference sequence). The CDR3 is 11 amino acids. Study-wide results and limits: Later analysis placed DRB1 highest and HLA-C lowest in TCR association rates, which differed by HLA locus. Roughly even sequencing depth across donors was the assumption behind the presence/absence analyses.

Primers included in the PCR were 60 Vbeta and 13 Jbeta primers. TCRdb's copy holds only in-frame clones and misses some; the assay was immunoSEQ multiplex PCR. The profile shows some 65,000 clones, just over 65% of them singletons. The chain couples TRBV10-1 to TRBJ1-1, with a tentative D call TRBD1 (6 bases). Sequenced material: PBMCs. This receptor was obtained from a woman in her 30s in good health and CMV-seronegative. This CDR3 reads CASSPDREAFF. The DNA of the CDR3 is TGCGCCAGCAGTCCGGACAGAGAAGCTTTCTTT.